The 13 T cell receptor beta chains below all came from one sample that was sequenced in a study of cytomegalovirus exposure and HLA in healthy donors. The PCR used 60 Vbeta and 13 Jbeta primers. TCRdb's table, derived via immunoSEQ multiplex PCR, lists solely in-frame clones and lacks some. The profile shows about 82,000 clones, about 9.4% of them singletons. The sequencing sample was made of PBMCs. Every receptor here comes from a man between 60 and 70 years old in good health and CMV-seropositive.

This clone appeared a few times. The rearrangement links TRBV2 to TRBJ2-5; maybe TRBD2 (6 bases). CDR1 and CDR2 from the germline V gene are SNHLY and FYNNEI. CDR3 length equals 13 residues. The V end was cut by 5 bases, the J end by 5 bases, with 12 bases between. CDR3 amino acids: CASSPRGRETQYF. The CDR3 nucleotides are TGTGCCAGCAGTCCCCGTGGGAGGGAGACCCAGTACTTC.

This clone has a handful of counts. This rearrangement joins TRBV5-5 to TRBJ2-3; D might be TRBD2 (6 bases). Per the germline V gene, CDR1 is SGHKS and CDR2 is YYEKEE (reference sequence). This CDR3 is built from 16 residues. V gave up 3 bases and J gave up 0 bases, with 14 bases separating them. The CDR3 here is CASSSMVRGSTDTQYF. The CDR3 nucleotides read TGTGCCAGCAGCTCGATGGTACGGGGGAGCACAGATACGCAGTATTTT.

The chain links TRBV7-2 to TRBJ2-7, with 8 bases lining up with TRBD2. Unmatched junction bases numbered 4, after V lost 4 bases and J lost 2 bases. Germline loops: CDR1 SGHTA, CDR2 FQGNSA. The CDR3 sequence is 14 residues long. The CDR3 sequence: CASSSIAGTYEQYF. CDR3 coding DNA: TGTGCCAGCAGCTCAATAGCGGGGACCTACGAGCAGTACTTC.

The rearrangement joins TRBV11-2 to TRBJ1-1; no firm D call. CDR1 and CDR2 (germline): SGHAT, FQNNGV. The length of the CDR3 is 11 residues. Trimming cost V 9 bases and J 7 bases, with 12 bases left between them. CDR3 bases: TGTGCCAGTGCGCGGGTATTTGAAGCTTTCTTT. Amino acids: CASARVFEAFF.

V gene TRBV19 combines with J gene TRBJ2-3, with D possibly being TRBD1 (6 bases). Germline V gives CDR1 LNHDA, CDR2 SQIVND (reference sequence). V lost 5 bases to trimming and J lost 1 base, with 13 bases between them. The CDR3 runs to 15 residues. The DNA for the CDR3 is TGTGCCAGTAGTTTACAGGGAATAGGCACAGATACGCAGTATTTT. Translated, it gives CASSLQGIGTDTQYF. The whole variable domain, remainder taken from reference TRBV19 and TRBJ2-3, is DGGITQSPKYLFRKEGQNVTLSCEQNLNHDAMYWYRQDPGQGLRLIYYSQIVNDFQKGDIAEGYSVSREKKESFPLTVTSAQKNPTAFYLCASSLQGIGTDTQYFGPGTRLTVL.

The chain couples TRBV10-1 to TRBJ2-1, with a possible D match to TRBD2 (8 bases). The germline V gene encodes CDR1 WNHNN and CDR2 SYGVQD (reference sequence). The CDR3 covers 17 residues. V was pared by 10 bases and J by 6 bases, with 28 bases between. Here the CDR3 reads CATGRDSSGIGLNEQFF. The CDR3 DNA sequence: TGCGCCACCGGCCGGGACAGTAGCGGGATAGGGCTCAATGAGCAGTTCTTC.

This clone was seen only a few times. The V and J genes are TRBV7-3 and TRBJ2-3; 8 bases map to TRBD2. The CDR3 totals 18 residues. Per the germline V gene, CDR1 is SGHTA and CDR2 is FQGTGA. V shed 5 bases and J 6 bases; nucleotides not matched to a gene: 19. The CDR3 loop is CASSRRRGGSGSEDTQYF. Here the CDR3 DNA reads TGTGCCAGCAGCCGGAGACGGGGGGGCAGCGGGAGTGAGGATACGCAGTATTTT.

The CDR3 reads CASSLFDNYGAFETQYF. CDR3 DNA sequence: TGTGCCAGCAGTTTATTTGATAATTATGGGGCTTTCGAGACCCAGTACTTC. V is TRBV28 and J is TRBJ2-5; possible D gene TRBD1, 5 bases. CDR3 length: 17 residues. V was clipped by 1 base and J by 5 bases, with 20 bases between them. Germline-derived CDR1 and CDR2 are MDHEN and SYDVKM.

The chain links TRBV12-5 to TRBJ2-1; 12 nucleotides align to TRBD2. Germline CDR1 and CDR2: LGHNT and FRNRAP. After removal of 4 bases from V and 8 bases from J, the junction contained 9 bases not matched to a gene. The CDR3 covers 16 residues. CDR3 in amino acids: CASGSSTSGSIYEQFF. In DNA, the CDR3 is TGTGCTAGTGGTTCTTCGACTAGCGGGAGTATATATGAGCAGTTCTTC.

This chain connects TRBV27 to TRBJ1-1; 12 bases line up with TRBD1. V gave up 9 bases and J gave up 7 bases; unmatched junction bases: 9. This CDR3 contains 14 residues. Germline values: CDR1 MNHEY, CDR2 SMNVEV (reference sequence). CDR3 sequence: CAREGQGASSEAFF. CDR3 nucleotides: TGTGCCAGGGAGGGACAGGGGGCATCCAGTGAAGCTTTCTTT.

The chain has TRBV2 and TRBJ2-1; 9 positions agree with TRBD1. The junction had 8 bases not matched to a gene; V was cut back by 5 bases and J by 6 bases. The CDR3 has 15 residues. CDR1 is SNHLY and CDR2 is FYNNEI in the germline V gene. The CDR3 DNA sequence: TGTGCCAGCAGTTTAGGGACAGGGTCCGTCAATGAGCAGTTCTTC. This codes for CASSLGTGSVNEQFF. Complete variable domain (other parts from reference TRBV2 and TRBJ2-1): EPEVTQTPSHQVTQMGQEVILRCVPISNHLYFYWYRQILGQKVEFLVSFYNNEISEKSEIFDDQFSVERPDGSNFTLKIRSTKLEDSAMYFCASSLGTGSVNEQFFGPGTRLTVL.

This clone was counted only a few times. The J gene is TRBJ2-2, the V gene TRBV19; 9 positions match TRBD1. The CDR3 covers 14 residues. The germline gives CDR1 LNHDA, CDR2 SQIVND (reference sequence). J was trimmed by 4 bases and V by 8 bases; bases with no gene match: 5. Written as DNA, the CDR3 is TGTGCCAGTCGACAGGGGGTGGGCACCGGGGAGCTGTTTTTT. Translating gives CASRQGVGTGELFF. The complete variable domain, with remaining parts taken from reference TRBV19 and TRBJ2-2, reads DGGITQSPKYLFRKEGQNVTLSCEQNLNHDAMYWYRQDPGQGLRLIYYSQIVNDFQKGDIAEGYSVSREKKESFPLTVTSAQKNPTAFYLCASRQGVGTGELFFGEGSRLTVL.

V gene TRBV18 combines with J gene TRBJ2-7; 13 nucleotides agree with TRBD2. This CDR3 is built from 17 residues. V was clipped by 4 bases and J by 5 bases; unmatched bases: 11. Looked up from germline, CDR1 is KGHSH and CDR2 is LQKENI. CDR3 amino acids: CASSRGTSGAGPDEQYF. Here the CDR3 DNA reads TGTGCCAGCTCACGGGGGACTAGCGGGGCAGGACCGGACGAGCAGTACTTC.